Presented here are 18 T cell receptor beta chains from one specimen sequenced in a study of T cells in women clearing cervical HPV infection (dated by TCRdb to the late 2010s). The library was prepared using the immunoSEQ multiplex PCR assay. The immuneACCESS repertoire file appears here via TCRdb, limited to in-frame rearrangements. These files lack a portion of the clones; in checked studies, under half of the deficit traces to unresolved V genes, and the cause of the others is not known. The sample's records list around 46,000 clones. Of the sample, 35% to 45% falls within the top ten clones. Sequencing input: blood buffy coat. Receptors originate from a woman between 18 and 70 years old with a cervical HPV16 infection that either progressed to CIN3+ or cleared (not recorded which).

To note about this clone: The read comes to an end 3 residues before the CDR3 does, leaving the germline J gene to fill in the end. The V gene is TRBV5-1, the J gene TRBJ2-7; TRBD2 aligns across 15 bases. CDR1 and CDR2 (germline): SGHRS, YFSETQ. Germline trimming cut 5 bases from V and 4 bases from J; bases unmatched to any gene: 7. This CDR3 has 16 amino acids. CDR3: CASSWGLAGGTYEQYF. The DNA read from the CDR3 is TGCGCCAGCAGTTGGGGACTAGCGGGGGGTACGTACGAG. Drawing the rest from reference TRBV5-1 and TRBJ2-7, the complete variable domain is KAGVTQTPRYLIKTRGQQVTLSCSPISGHRSVSWYQQTPGQGLQFLFEYFSETQRNKGNFPGRFSGRQFSNSRSEMNVSTLELGDSALYLCASSWGLAGGTYEQYFGPGTRLTVT.

Turning to this clone: The CDR3 end lies 3 residues beyond the end of the read and is filled in from the germline J gene. This sequence joins TRBV6-2 or TRBV6-3 and TRBJ2-1; 9 bases map to TRBD1. J was trimmed by 4 bases and V by 6 bases; bases with no gene match: 10. The CDR3 sequence is 16 residues long. Per the germline V gene, CDR1 is MNHEY and CDR2 is SVGEGT. The part of the CDR3 DNA that was read is TGTGCCAGCAGCTTCTTCGACAGGGGGGGATACAATGAG. This encodes CASSFFDRGGYNE. The full CDR3 protein is CASSFFDRGGYNEQFF.

Points on this clone: The read terminates 3 residues before the CDR3 end, so the remaining end is supplied by the germline J gene. The chain recombines TRBV6-1 with TRBJ2-1; 9 positions agree with TRBD2. The CDR3 has 16 residues. The trim removed 4 bases at V and 7 bases at J, leaving 11 bases unmatched. CDR1 is MNHNS and CDR2 is SASEGT in the germline V gene. The CDR3 region is CASSGRGVSGSNEQFF. Incomplete CDR3 DNA: TGTGCCAGCAGTGGTCGGGGGGTTAGCGGGAGTAATGAG.

Turning to this clone: The read comes to an end 3 residues before the CDR3 does, leaving the germline J gene to fill in the end. The gene calls are TRBV20-1 and TRBJ1-5; unclear D gene. The CDR3 contains 13 residues. Germline V lookup: CDR1 DFQATT, CDR2 SNEGSKA (reference sequence). With 6 bases removed from V and 0 bases from J, the gap between germline ends came to 9 bases. Partial CDR3 DNA: TGCAGTGCAGGGCGGGATAGCAATCAGCCC. Translation: CSAGRDSNQP. The entire CDR3 protein is CSAGRDSNQPQHF.

As to this clone: The missing CDR3 end, 3 residues past where the read stops, is filled in from the germline J gene. The chain combines TRBV19 with TRBJ2-7; 8 positions agree with TRBD1. Looked up from germline, CDR1 is LNHDA and CDR2 is SQIVND (reference sequence). J lost 4 bases, V lost 5 bases, and 10 bases had no gene match. The CDR3 consists of 15 residues. CDR3 protein: CASSPAVRGHYEQYF. The covered CDR3 bases are TGTGCCAGTAGTCCTGCGGTCAGGGGGCATTACGAG.

A remark on this clone: The CDR3 is cut off 3 residues early in the read; its end comes from the germline J gene. This chain uses TRBV7-3 with TRBJ2-7; 7 nucleotides line up with TRBD2. Germline V gene sequence: CDR1 SGHTA, CDR2 FQGTGA. The CDR3 totals 13 residues. The V gene end was trimmed by 2 bases and the J gene end by 2 bases; junction bases not matched to a gene: 0. CDR3 bases read: TGTGCCAGCAGCTTAGCGGGGGCCTACGAG. This sequence encodes CASSLAGAYE. The complete CDR3 reads CASSLAGAYEQYF.

Worth noting for this clone: The read terminates 3 residues before the CDR3 end, so the remaining end is supplied by the germline J gene. The chain joins TRBV6-2 or TRBV6-3 to TRBJ1-5; 8 bases map to TRBD1. Germline CDR1 is MNHEY and CDR2 is SVGEGT. The CDR3 covers 16 residues. The ends lost 5 bases at V and 2 bases at J; junction bases unmatched: 8. Partial CDR3 DNA: TGTGCCAGCAGTCCGTACCTGACAGGGGGCAATCAGCCC. This translates into CASSPYLTGGNQP. The entire CDR3 reads CASSPYLTGGNQPQHF.

A word on this clone: The read comes to an end 3 residues before the CDR3 does, leaving the germline J gene to fill in the end. This chain links TRBV30 with TRBJ1-3; possibly TRBD1 for D (5 bases). CDR3 length: 15 residues. Germline lookup yields CDR1 GTSNPN and CDR2 SVGIG (reference sequence). Trimming shortened V by 0 bases and J by 0 bases, and 9 bases separated the two germline ends. CDR3 DNA, as far as it was read: TGTGCCTGGAGTGTAGGACATAACTCTGGAAACACC. Translated, it gives CAWSVGHNSGNT. From start to end, the CDR3 is CAWSVGHNSGNTIYF.

Note on this clone: Read coverage stops 3 residues before the CDR3 terminus; the germline J gene supplies the remainder. This chain connects TRBV6-1 to TRBJ2-6; D ambiguous. Germline lookup yields CDR1 MNHNS and CDR2 SASEGT. Trimming removed 2 bases at V and 1 base at J, with 6 bases between. This CDR3 has 15 amino acids. The part of the CDR3 DNA that was read is TGTGCCAGCAGTGAAACTAAATCTGGGGCCAACGTC. Translating gives CASSETKSGANV. The full-length CDR3 reads as CASSETKSGANVLTF.

Concerning this clone: The CDR3 end falls 3 residues outside the read, so it is completed with the germline J gene. This sequence joins TRBV30 and TRBJ1-4, with TRBD1 matching 8 bases. Germline V gene lookup returns CDR1 GTSNPN and CDR2 SVGIG (reference sequence). The CDR3 has 13 amino acids. The CDR3 bases that were read are TGTGCCTGGGTTAGACAGGGGAATTCACCA. Protein sequence: CAWVRQGNSP. The entire CDR3 reads CAWVRQGNSPLFF.

Worth noting for this clone: The read comes to an end 3 residues before the CDR3 does, leaving the germline J gene to fill in the end. V and J are TRBV20-1 and TRBJ1-1; weak D call: TRBD1 (5 bases). Trimming removed 5 bases from V and 1 base from J, with 17 bases in between. There are 15 residues in the CDR3. Looked up from germline, CDR1 is DFQATT and CDR2 is SNEGSKA (reference sequence). The CDR3 loop reads CSAPTREKPNTEAFF. Incomplete CDR3 DNA: TGCAGTGCTCCTACCAGGGAGAAGCCGAACACTGAA.

Turning to this clone: The sequenced fragment ends 3 residues before the CDR3 boundary, so the rest is inferred from the germline J gene. This rearrangement joins TRBV4-2 to TRBJ1-1; maybe TRBD1 (6 bases). Between the trimmed V and J ends, which lost 1 base and 5 bases, there was a span of 14 bases. Per the germline V gene, CDR1 is LGHNA and CDR2 is YNFKEQ. The CDR3 extends over 15 amino acids. Here the CDR3 reads CASSQVLGAGTEAFF. The sequenced part of the CDR3 DNA is TGTGCCAGCAGCCAAGTTTTGGGGGCGGGAACTGAA.

CDR3 sequence: CASSERAQQETQYF. The sequenced CDR3 bases are TGTGCCAGCAGTGAAAGGGCTCAGCAAGAGACG. The genes are TRBV6-1 and TRBJ2-3; D is uncertain. The DNA ends 3 residues before the CDR3 does, and the rest of the CDR3 is filled in from the germline J gene. The CDR3 covers 14 residues. Germline V CDR1 and CDR2: MNHNS, SASEGT.

With respect to this clone: The read ends 3 residues before the CDR3 terminus; that terminus is restored from the germline J gene. V gene TRBV20-1 combines with J gene TRBJ2-7; 8 positions agree with TRBD2. The junction had 5 bases not matched to a gene; V was cut back by 0 bases and J by 1 base. Germline V lookup: CDR1 DFQATT, CDR2 SNEGSKA (reference sequence). The CDR3 runs 15 residues. CDR3 loop: CSARDSGTTSYEQYF. Partial CDR3 DNA: TGCAGTGCTAGAGATAGCGGGACTACGTCCTACGAG.

A remark on this clone: The observed sequence ends 3 residues before the CDR3 terminus, with the missing tail filled in from the germline J gene. This sequence joins TRBV7-8 and TRBJ2-1; D is perhaps TRBD2 (6 bases). Trimming stripped 1 base from V and 1 base from J, with 14 bases between. The CDR3 consists of 17 residues. Germline assignment: CDR1 SGHVS and CDR2 FQNEAQ. The CDR3 loop is CASSLGRGPGSYNEQFF. The covered CDR3 bases are TGTGCCAGCAGCTTAGGGAGGGGTCCGGGTTCCTACAATGAG.

Turning to this clone: The CDR3 end falls 3 residues outside the read, so it is completed with the germline J gene. The chain employs TRBV6-2 or TRBV6-3 and TRBJ2-7; TRBD2 aligns across 11 bases. Germline CDR1 and CDR2: MNHEY and SVGEGT. V lost 6 bases and J lost 3; bases outside the gene matches: 10. The CDR3 loop spans 16 amino acids. CDR3 DNA (partial): TGTGCCAGCAGAGCCTATCCTAGCGGGAGGAGCTACGAG. It yields the protein CASRAYPSGRSYE. The complete CDR3 sequence is CASRAYPSGRSYEQYF.

About this clone itself: The CDR3 end falls 3 residues outside the read, so it is completed with the germline J gene. The rearrangement joins TRBV30 to TRBJ2-5; 9 bases match TRBD1. J lost 2 bases, V lost 8 bases, and 9 bases had no gene match. Per germline, CDR1 GTSNPN and CDR2 SVGIG (reference sequence). This CDR3 has 14 amino acids. CDR3 region: CAGGQGSWQETQYF. The sequenced CDR3 bases are TGTGCCGGGGGACAGGGCTCGTGGCAAGAGACC.

A word on this clone: The read ends 3 residues shy of where the CDR3 ends; the end is completed using the germline J gene. V and J are TRBV7-2 and TRBJ2-5; D gene uncertain. This CDR3 is 10 amino acids long. The V and J ends lost 8 bases and 5 bases respectively, with 6 bases between them. Germline values: CDR1 SGHTA, CDR2 FQGNSA. Incomplete CDR3 DNA: TGTGCCAGCTCCGGGGAGACC. Encoded protein: CASSGET. The CDR3 reads in full as CASSGETQYF.